These 25 T cell receptor beta chains were sequenced from one sample in a study of CD8 T cells in ankylosing spondylitis (dated by TCRdb to 2017 to 2019). The protocol used for the library was 5' RACE. Data came from an Illumina HiSeq 2500. Using fastp at Q25 and MiXCR, TCRdb reprocessed the public reads and kept productive beta chains. When rows share a CDR3 protein, they turn into one entry using the most common DNA and genes. The sample data list a few hundred thousand distinct CDR3 sequences, and 20% of these were observed just once. Of the sample, about 8.2% is held by the ten largest clones. The sequenced sample consisted of blood, either unsorted or a sorted T cell fraction (not recorded which). The origin of the receptors is a male donor with ankylosing spondylitis or in good health (not recorded which).

This clonotype occurred a few times. This rearrangement joins TRBV6-1 to TRBJ1-5; the match to TRBD1 covers 7 bases. In germline, CDR1 is MNHNS, CDR2 SASEGT. CDR3 length equals 14 residues. Trimming took 6 bases from V and 3 from J; bases not matched to a gene: 5. The CDR3 region has the DNA TGTGCCAGCAGCCGAGACAGGGTCAATCAGCCCCAGCATTTT. Translation gives CASSRDRVNQPQHF.

There are many counts of this clonotype. J is TRBJ2-1 and V is TRBV29-1; D not certain. Germline-derived CDR1 and CDR2 are SQVTM and ANQGSEA. The CDR3 contains 10 residues. The V gene lost 6 bases and the J gene lost 5 bases, with 5 bases spanning the gap. This chain's CDR3 is CSVDDNEQFF. The CDR3 DNA reads as TGCAGCGTGGACGACAATGAGCAGTTCTTC.

At least ten counts were recorded for this clonotype. The V and J genes are TRBV20-1 and TRBJ2-3; D ambiguous. CDR1 and CDR2 from the germline V gene are DFQATT and SNEGSKA (reference sequence). This CDR3 is built from 12 residues. V was clipped by 6 bases and J by 3 bases, with 10 bases between them. The CDR3 DNA reads TGCAGTGCCCCGGGCCAGACAGATACGCAGTATTTT. This gives the protein CSAPGQTDTQYF.

Regarding this clonotype: A read error may account for a junction end that differs from germline. The CDR3 loop is CASSFSSGANVPTF. In DNA form, the CDR3 reads TGTGCCAGCAGTTTCTCCTCTGGGGCCAACGTCCCGACTTTC. This chain connects TRBV12-3 or TRBV12-4 to TRBJ2-6, with D possibly TRBD1 on 5 matching bases. This CDR3 region has 14 residues.

The CDR3 DNA sequence: TGTGCCAGCAGCCTCCCCTATGAGCCCCAGCATTTT. It codes for CASSLPYEPQHF. The chain joins TRBV7-8 to TRBJ1-5; no clear D gene. This CDR3 has 12 residues. Germline values: CDR1 SGHVS, CDR2 FQNEAQ. V was shortened by 5 bases and J by 8 bases, with 10 bases between the two germline ends.

V usage is TRBV12-3 or TRBV12-4 and J usage is TRBJ1-4, with a possible D match to TRBD1 (6 bases). CDR3 length: 14 residues. With 2 bases removed from V and 11 bases from J, the gap between germline ends came to 15 bases. The CDR3 DNA follows: TGTGCCAGCAGTTTATTCTCAGGGGCAAGGAAACTGTTTTTT. Its protein is CASSLFSGARKLFF.

The V call is TRBV12-3 or TRBV12-4, the J call TRBJ1-5; D call uncertain. The CDR3 runs 13 residues. Trimming left V 3 bases short and J 4 bases short, with 7 bases between. CDR3 sequence: CASSFEENQPQHF. DNA of the CDR3: TGTGCCAGCAGTTTCGAGGAGAATCAGCCCCAGCATTTT.

This clonotype was observed a handful of times. The V gene is TRBV6-5, the J gene TRBJ2-5; either TRBD1 or TRBD2 may supply D (5 bases each). The germline V and J ends were trimmed by 0 bases and 3 bases, with 11 bases remaining between them. Germline V gene lookup returns CDR1 MNHEY and CDR2 SVGAGI. The CDR3 is made up of 15 amino acids. The CDR3 sequence is CASSYSGTAEETQYF. CDR3 DNA sequence: TGTGCCAGCAGTTACTCAGGGACGGCGGAAGAGACCCAGTACTTC.

In this sample, this clonotype turned up a few times. The chain couples TRBV7-6 to TRBJ1-5; D might be TRBD1 (5 bases). Germline values: CDR1 SGHVS, CDR2 FNYEAQ. This CDR3 contains 15 residues. V gave up 5 bases and J gave up 1 base, with 12 bases separating them. The CDR3 nucleotides read TGTGCCAGCAGCCCGGGGACGGGGAGCAATCAGCCCCAGCATTTT. Amino acids: CASSPGTGSNQPQHF.

This clonotype has a count of ten or more. The chain is built from TRBV5-1 and TRBJ2-1, with 10 positions matching TRBD1. Unmatched junction bases numbered 5, after V lost 0 bases and J lost 8 bases. This CDR3 has 15 amino acids. Germline values: CDR1 SGHRS, CDR2 YFSETQ. CDR3 sequence reads: CASSLDGGQGYEQFF. In DNA, the CDR3 is TGCGCCAGCAGCTTGGATGGGGGACAGGGGTATGAGCAGTTCTTC.

Ten or more counts support this clonotype. The chain couples TRBV29-1 to TRBJ1-2, with D tentatively TRBD1 (5 bases). Germline assignment: CDR1 SQVTM and CDR2 ANQGSEA. This CDR3 region has 12 residues. V lost 5 bases to trimming and J lost 2 bases, with 9 bases between them. Here the CDR3 DNA reads TGCAGCGTTATCTCAGGGAACTATGGCTACACCTTC. Translation: CSVISGNYGYTF.

The chain combines TRBV5-1 with TRBJ2-7, with 10 bases lining up with TRBD1. V dropped 4 bases and J dropped 0; count of bases not matched to a gene: 7. CDR1 SGHRS and CDR2 YFSETQ come from the germline V gene. The CDR3 loop spans 16 amino acids. The CDR3: CASSTKDRGFSYEQYV. CDR3 in DNA: TGCGCCAGCAGCACCAAGGACAGGGGGTTCTCCTACGAGCAGTACGTC.

This clonotype has just a few counts. V gene TRBV12-3 or TRBV12-4 combines with J gene TRBJ2-2, with 9 bases that match TRBD1. The CDR3 totals 17 residues. V was pared by 4 bases and J by 3 bases, with 9 bases of the junction left unmatched. The DNA for the CDR3 is TGTGCCAGCAGTTCTCCCGGGACAGGGTTCTACACCGGGGAGCTGTTTTTT. This translates into CASSSPGTGFYTGELFF.

There are many counts of this clonotype. V is TRBV5-5 and J is TRBJ2-1; D is unclear. Germline values: CDR1 SGHKS, CDR2 YYEKEE (reference sequence). Between the trimmed V and J ends, which lost 4 bases and 1 base, there was a span of 12 bases. There are 15 residues in the CDR3. CDR3 in amino acids: CASSTQGSSYNEQFF. As DNA, the CDR3 is TGTGCCAGCAGCACACAAGGTTCTTCCTACAATGAGCAGTTCTTC.

The gene calls are TRBV5-1 and TRBJ1-6; D is unresolved. The CDR3 contains 15 residues. V lost 0 bases to trimming and J lost 7 bases, with 11 bases between them. Germline CDR1 and CDR2: SGHRS and YFSETQ. The CDR3 loop is CASSLDVVTNSPLHF. The CDR3, as DNA: TGCGCCAGCAGCTTGGATGTCGTTACCAATTCACCCCTCCACTTT.

The J gene is TRBJ1-3, the V gene TRBV19, with D unclear. The CDR3 is made up of 15 amino acids. Germline assignment: CDR1 LNHDA and CDR2 SQIVND (reference sequence). V was cut by 8 bases and J by 0 bases, with 14 bases left in between. Written as DNA, the CDR3 is TGTGCCAGTGGAGGACCCACGGTCTCTGGAAACACCATATATTTT. Translated: CASGGPTVSGNTIYF.

V usage is TRBV5-1 and J usage is TRBJ1-2; the match to TRBD1 covers 8 bases. With V trimmed by 4 bases and J by 5 bases, 16 bases remained unmatched. The CDR3 loop spans 17 amino acids. Germline V CDR1 and CDR2: SGHRS, YFSETQ. CDR3 nucleotide sequence: TGCGCCAGCAGCCCACCCCTACCGGGACAGGAGACTTATGGCTACACCTTC. Protein: CASSPPLPGQETYGYTF.

This clonotype was seen only a few times. This rearrangement joins TRBV12-3 or TRBV12-4 to TRBJ2-3; possibly TRBD2 for D (5 bases). CDR3 length: 13 residues. V was cut by 7 bases and J by 3 bases, with 11 bases left in between. Written as DNA, the CDR3 is TGTGCCAGCACCCCCCGGAGGACAGATACGCAGTATTTT. Protein sequence: CASTPRRTDTQYF.

There are a few counts of this clonotype. The chain couples TRBV28 to TRBJ1-2, with D tentatively TRBD1 (5 bases). Germline CDR1 is MDHEN and CDR2 is SYDVKM. This CDR3 spans 15 amino acids. V shed 3 bases and J shed 8 bases, with 19 bases lying between them. The chain's CDR3 is CASSFSPRVGLGYTF. CDR3 DNA: TGTGCCAGCAGTTTCTCCCCCAGGGTTGGCCTGGGCTACACCTTC.

J is TRBJ2-3 and V is TRBV12-3 or TRBV12-4; a possible D gene is TRBD1 (6 bases). This CDR3 region has 15 residues. V was clipped by 5 bases and J by 0 bases, with 12 bases between them. The CDR3 DNA is TGTGCCAGCAGTCGGACAGCGACTAGCACAGATACGCAGTATTTT. The encoded protein is CASSRTATSTDTQYF.

The chain is built from TRBV14 and TRBJ1-1, with D unclear. This CDR3 is 12 amino acids long. Germline CDR1 SGHDN, CDR2 FVKESK. The V end was cut by 2 bases, the J end by 8 bases, with 9 bases between. The CDR3 loop is CASSQKGLEAFF. The CDR3 DNA reads TGTGCCAGCAGCCAAAAAGGACTCGAAGCTTTCTTT.

The chain employs TRBV18 and TRBJ2-3; 7 nucleotides align to TRBD1. V trimming: 3 bases; J trimming: 6 bases; junction bases outside the gene matches: 9. Germline CDR1 is KGHSH and CDR2 is LQKENI. The CDR3 covers 15 residues. The CDR3 DNA sequence: TGTGCCAGCTCACCTTCCCAGGGGGTCGCGGATACGCAGTATTTT. Translation gives CASSPSQGVADTQYF.

This clonotype has just a few counts. A read error may account for a junction end that differs from germline. The V and J genes are TRBV7-8 and TRBJ1-2, with 7 bases fitting TRBD1. In germline, CDR1 is SGHVS, CDR2 FQNEAQ. This CDR3 region has 14 residues. CDR3 sequence (DNA): TGTGCCAGCAGCGCCCAGACAGGGAACTCTGGCTACACCTTC. Amino acid sequence: CASSAQTGNSGYTF.

The CDR3 region is CASSDRGLVAKQFF. The CDR3 nucleotides read TGTGCCAGCAGTGACCGAGGACTAGTGGCAAAGCAGTTCTTC. The chain recombines TRBV6-5 with TRBJ2-1, with 7 bases identical to TRBD2. The CDR3 is 14 amino acids. The V segment lost 5 bases and the J segment 11 bases; nucleotides outside the gene matches: 12. Germline V gene sequence: CDR1 MNHEY, CDR2 SVGAGI.

The rearrangement links TRBV27 to TRBJ2-6; D might be TRBD2 (5 bases). Per the germline V gene, CDR1 is MNHEY and CDR2 is SMNVEV (reference sequence). V was clipped by 5 bases and J by 0 bases, with 17 bases between them. CDR3 size: 18 residues. The CDR3 region is CASSPNGLSFSGANVLTF. The CDR3 DNA reads as TGTGCCAGCAGTCCAAACGGACTTTCCTTCTCTGGGGCCAACGTCCTGACTTTC.